These T cell receptor beta chains were read from a single sample in a study of Ad26.COV2.S vaccination and SARS-CoV-2 variants. The method was immunoSEQ multiplex PCR; TCRdb's version includes in-frame clones alone and lacks a portion of them. The table includes fewer than 400,000 clones, about 86% detected once. Sequenced here: peripheral blood, sampled in a trial of Ad26.COV2.S vaccine versus placebo. The receptors shown here come from a person aged 18-60 years who received the Ad26.COV2.S COVID-19 vaccine or a placebo. Each CDR3 is given with its conserved first and last residue. D genes are given only for firm matches. A clone size is listed for some rows: how often the clone was seen (once, few, many), or a class if it is expanded.

v_gene	d_gene	abundance	j_gene	CDR3nt	CDR3aa
TRBV6-5	TRBD1	few	TRBJ2-7	TGTGCCAGCAGTCCGGACAGGGGTGCCTACGAGCAGTACTTC	CASSPDRGAYEQYF
TRBV6-5	-	-	TRBJ1-2	TGTGCCAGCAGTTACTCGTGGGGGGAGGGCTACACCTTC	CASSYSWGEGYTF
TRBV5-1	-	-	TRBJ1-1	TGCGCCAGCAGCTTCGAGTTCCCGGCTGAAGCTTTCTTT	CASSFEFPAEAFF
TRBV6-5	TRBD2	-	TRBJ2-3	TGTGCCAGCAGTCGGGGGGAAGATACGCAGTATTTT	CASSRGEDTQYF
TRBV10-2	TRBD2	-	TRBJ2-1	TGCGCCAGCAGTGAGGTACGGCGGGGGGGAGTCAATGAGCAGTTCTTC	CASSEVRRGGVNEQFF
TRBV3-1/TRBV3-2	-	-	TRBJ1-2	TGTGCCAGCAGCCAAGGGACCCTAGGACAGCAAATCTATGGCTACACCTTC	CASSQGTLGQQIYGYTF
TRBV27	-	-	TRBJ1-2	TGTGCCAGCAGTCCCAGACCGGGGGCTTTGGATGGCTACACCTTC	CASSPRPGALDGYTF
TRBV14	-	-	TRBJ2-1	TGTGCCAGCAGCCACCTCAGCGGACTTAGCTCCTACAATGAGCAGTTCTTC	CASSHLSGLSSYNEQFF
TRBV6-2/TRBV6-3	-	-	TRBJ1-2	TGTGCCAGCAGTTTCGCAGATGGCTACACCTTC	CASSFADGYTF
TRBV7-8	-	-	TRBJ1-2	TGTGCCAGCAGCTTAACCCAGGGAAACTATGGCTACACCTTC	CASSLTQGNYGYTF
TRBV7-2	-	-	TRBJ1-5	TGTGCCAGCAGCCGGACAGTCAATAGCAATCAGCCCCAGCATTTT	CASSRTVNSNQPQHF
TRBV7-9	-	-	TRBJ1-2	TGTGCCAGCAGCTTCCTAGGGAGTCACGATGGCTACACCTTC	CASSFLGSHDGYTF
TRBV5-4	-	-	TRBJ1-2	TGTGCCAGCAGCCACGGAACGGCGGGGGAGAGTGGCTACACCTTC	CASSHGTAGESGYTF
TRBV25-1	TRBD1	-	TRBJ2-7	TGTGCCAGCAGTCCTGTGGGGACAGGGTCCGAGCAGTACTTC	CASSPVGTGSEQYF
TRBV3-1/TRBV3-2	TRBD1	-	TRBJ2-1	TGTGCCAGCAGCCATAGGGGTAGGGCAGGGGGCGGCGAAGAGCAGTTCTTC	CASSHRGRAGGGEEQFF
TRBV4-1	-	-	TRBJ2-1	TGCGCCAGCAGCCAAGATGTTCAACTAGCTGCGATAAAAGCGCAGTTCTTC	CASSQDVQLAAIKAQFF
TRBV20-1	-	-	TRBJ2-3	TGCAGTGCTAGTGAGGGGCGGGGAATCACAGATACGCAGTATTTT	CSASEGRGITDTQYF
TRBV25-1	-	-	TRBJ1-4	TGTGCCAGCAGTGAGCCGGGTCTCGGGGAAAAACTGTTTTTT	CASSEPGLGEKLFF
TRBV5-6	TRBD2	-	TRBJ2-5	TGTGCCAGCAGCTTGACTAGCGGGGGGGCTGGGGAGACCCAGTACTTC	CASSLTSGGAGETQYF
TRBV5-1	-	-	TRBJ2-7	TGCGCCAGCAGCTTGGGGGCAAGGACGGACGCCTACGAGCAGTACTTC	CASSLGARTDAYEQYF
TRBV30	-	-	TRBJ1-2	TGTGCCTGGGGACGGGACCAAATACTCTCTAACTATGGCTACACCTTC	CAWGRDQILSNYGYTF
TRBV7-6	TRBD1	-	TRBJ2-5	TGTGCCAGCAGCTTGACAGGGTCCCAAGAGACCCAGTACTTC	CASSLTGSQETQYF
TRBV2	TRBD1	-	TRBJ2-7	TGTGCCAGCGAAAATCAAGTCGGACAGGGATTATCCTACGAGCAGTACTTC	CASENQVGQGLSYEQYF